The rows below give T cell receptor beta chains drawn from one sample of a study of blood T cell repertoires in COVID-19. Sequencing was performed with immunoSEQ multiplex PCR; in TCRdb, only in-frame clones are kept and a portion is missing. The data contain roughly 250,000 clones, around 82% of them singletons. Material for sequencing was peripheral blood. These TCRs come from a human donor in a cohort sampled during active COVID-19. Both conserved end residues are part of each CDR3.

j_call v_call cdr3_aa
TRBJ2-7 TRBV5-1 CASSTTSGVSYEQYF
TRBJ2-1 TRBV24-1 CATSDFRDNEQFF
TRBJ2-7 TRBV28 CASSPPGTGYEQYF
TRBJ2-7 TRBV6-6 CASSFGTGGYEQYF
TRBJ2-7 TRBV3-1/TRBV3-2 CASSQTDGGQGATPGSYEQYF
TRBJ2-7 TRBV6-2/TRBV6-3 CASSSGTRRSYEQYF
TRBJ1-4 TRBV7-2 CASSFTGGGNEKLFF
TRBJ1-1 TRBV7-9 CASSTSDILTEAFF
TRBJ1-6 TRBV9 CASSGQGSYNSPLHF
TRBJ1-1 TRBV7-2 CASSKTRGTEAFF
TRBJ1-5 TRBV27 CASSPVGYQRPQHF
TRBJ2-1 TRBV5-1 CASSFSGSFFDEQFF
TRBJ2-5 TRBV5-1 CASSLAGLQETQYF
TRBJ2-2 TRBV19 CASIARAGELFF
TRBJ2-5 TRBV5-1 CASSLAGRGGAQTQYF
TRBJ1-1 TRBV5-6 CASSFRGLLRGTEAFF
TRBJ1-1 TRBV15 CATSSRVSPEAFF
TRBJ2-2 TRBV2 CASSPRTGSTGELFF
TRBJ1-1 TRBV11-2 CASSLGLNTEAFF
TRBJ2-1 TRBV5-6 CASSLVRRERYNEQFF
TRBJ2-1 TRBV18 CASSPTQGRNEQFF
TRBJ2-5 TRBV3-1/TRBV3-2 CASSQTSGGETQYF
TRBJ2-6 TRBV5-8 CASSLVRSSGANVLTF
TRBJ1-1 TRBV6-5 CASCRDSSNTEAFF
TRBJ2-1 TRBV7-9 CASSFITGFEEQFF
TRBJ2-7 TRBV18 CASSPRGRPTYEQYF
TRBJ1-2 TRBV7-9 CASSNFPGQGRVGYTF
TRBJ2-2 TRBV24-1 CATSGTVPSLIREPGELFF
TRBJ2-2 TRBV19 CASSLGTGGVTGELFF
TRBJ2-3 TRBV24-1 CATSDRTSGSTDTQYF
TRBJ2-1 TRBV12-3/TRBV12-4 CASSFRENEQFF
TRBJ2-7 TRBV10-3 CAVWGEGEREQYF
TRBJ1-2 TRBV29-1 CSSAVADGYTF
TRBJ2-7 TRBV29-1 CSVVGGDSGVTYEQYF
TRBJ1-2 TRBV29-1 CSVETEAYGYTF
TRBJ1-5 TRBV5-1 CASSLAPGGSNQPQHF
TRBJ2-2 TRBV28 CASSSEDRAHGGTGELFF
TRBJ2-5 TRBV7-9 CASSLVMTSEETQYF
TRBJ2-5 TRBV6-5 CASSSDRGKETQYF
TRBJ1-2 TRBV2 CASSTQQGARGYTF
TRBJ2-5 TRBV5-8 CASSFDRGRRETQYF
TRBJ2-2 TRBV3-1/TRBV3-2 CASGTGGTGELFF
TRBJ2-5 TRBV19 CASKTRGQETQYF
TRBJ2-7 TRBV12-3/TRBV12-4 CASGSGYTYEQYF
TRBJ1-1 TRBV6-5 CASSYSRAGVAFF
TRBJ1-1 TRBV18 CASCQGALNTEAFF
TRBJ2-1 TRBV5-1 CASSRTSAANEQFF
TRBJ2-3 TRBV4-2 CASSPLLAGGLSDTQYF